This paragraph covers one T cell receptor beta chain sequence. Its antigen remains unknown. V lost 5 bases to trimming and J lost 3 bases; unmatched junction nucleotides: 10. The germline CDR1 and CDR2 sequences are LNHDA and SQIVND (reference sequence). CDR3 length equals 15 residues. The data stem from a study of cytomegalovirus exposure and HLA in healthy donors. Broader study findings: Researchers catalogued about 150 TCR beta chains as cytomegalovirus-associated.

The repertoire was sequenced with immunoSEQ multiplex PCR; TCRdb's copy has only in-frame clones and lacks some. In the table there are 200,000 to 250,000 clones, approximately 86% of which are singletons. The gene calls are TRBV19 and TRBJ2-7; 7 bases map to TRBD1. This clonotype originated in a woman between 18 and 29 years old in good health and CMV-seronegative. Sequenced material: PBMCs. The chain's CDR3 is CASSAVGGQSYEQYF. In DNA form, the CDR3 reads TGTGCCAGTAGTGCAGTAGGGGGACAGAGCTACGAGCAGTACTTC.